This T cell receptor (beta chain) was captured in a study of blood T cells in healthy people across ages. General study findings and limits: It was not known whether donors were CMV positive (a possible confounder of expanded clonotype changes).

About this clonotype: Its antigen is as yet unknown.

It was with a sample-barcoded 5' primer and a J-beta primer mix that a second PCR of roughly 7 to 11 cycles was run. From the 5' RACE reads, TCRdb called clonotypes with MiXCR, one entry per CDR3 protein. This sample carries about a million distinct CDR3 sequences, roughly 50% of them seen once, and the ten largest clones take over 20%. The receptor was isolated from a woman aged 60-75 years in good health. The sample was blood.

As DNA, the CDR3 is TGTGCCAGCAGTCCGGGACAGGGACATCCCAGCAGTGAGCAGTTCTTC. Protein sequence: CASSPGQGHPSSEQFF. V and J are TRBV27 and TRBJ2-1; TRBD1 aligns across 9 bases. After removal of 5 bases from V and 9 bases from J, the junction contained 14 bases not matched to a gene. CDR1 is MNHEY, CDR2 SMNVEV, per germline (reference sequence). This CDR3 has 16 amino acids.